This T cell receptor beta chain stems from a study of CD8 T cells in ankylosing spondylitis. This clonotype was picked up many times. What it recognizes is unknown. In germline, CDR1 is DFQATT, CDR2 SNEGSKA (reference sequence). V lost 4 bases and J 6 bases, leaving 16 bases between the germline ends. This CDR3 has 14 amino acids. Study-level points and caveats: Among TCR beta sequences, a motif of eight highly homologous variants appeared characteristic of ankylosing spondylitis blood. Prior literature has documented some motif variants in synovial fluid and blood from reactive arthritis.

TCRdb re-derived calls from the 5' RACE reads in MiXCR, one entry per CDR3 protein. The top ten clones hold approximately 4% of a sample with fewer than 250,000 distinct CDR3 sequences, over 30% of them seen once. The material sequenced was blood, either unsorted or a sorted T cell fraction (not recorded which). The sequence was collected from a male donor with ankylosing spondylitis or in good health (not recorded which). The V and J genes are TRBV20-1 and TRBJ2-1, with D unresolved. CDR3 in DNA: TGCAGTGCTAACCCCCTGCGGTACCGCAATGAGCAGTTCTTC. This codes for CSANPLRYRNEQFF.